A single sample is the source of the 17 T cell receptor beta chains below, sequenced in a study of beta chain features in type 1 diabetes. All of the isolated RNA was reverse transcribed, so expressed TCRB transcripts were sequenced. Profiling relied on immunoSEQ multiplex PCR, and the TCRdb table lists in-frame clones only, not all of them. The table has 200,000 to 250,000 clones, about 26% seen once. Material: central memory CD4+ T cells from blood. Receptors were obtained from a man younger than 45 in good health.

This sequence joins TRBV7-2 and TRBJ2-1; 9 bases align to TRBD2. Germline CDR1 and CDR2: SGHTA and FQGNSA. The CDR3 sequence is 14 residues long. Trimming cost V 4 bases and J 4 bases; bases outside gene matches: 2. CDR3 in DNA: TGTGCCAGCAGCTCGACTAGCGGATACAATGAGCAGTTCTTC. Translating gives CASSSTSGYNEQFF.

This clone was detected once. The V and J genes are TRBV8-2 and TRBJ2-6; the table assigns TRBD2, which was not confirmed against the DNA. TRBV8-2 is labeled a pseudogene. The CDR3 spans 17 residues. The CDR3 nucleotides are TGTGGCAGTATTATGAGGATAACACAAAGGCGGGCCAACGTCCTGACTTTC. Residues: CGSIMRITQRRANVLTF.

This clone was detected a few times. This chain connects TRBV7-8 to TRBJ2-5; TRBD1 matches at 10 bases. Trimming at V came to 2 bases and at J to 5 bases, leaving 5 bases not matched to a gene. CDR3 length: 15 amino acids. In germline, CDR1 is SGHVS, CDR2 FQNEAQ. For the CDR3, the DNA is TGTGCCAGCAGCTTACGGGACAGGGGAGGGGAGACCCAGTACTTC. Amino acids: CASSLRDRGGETQYF.

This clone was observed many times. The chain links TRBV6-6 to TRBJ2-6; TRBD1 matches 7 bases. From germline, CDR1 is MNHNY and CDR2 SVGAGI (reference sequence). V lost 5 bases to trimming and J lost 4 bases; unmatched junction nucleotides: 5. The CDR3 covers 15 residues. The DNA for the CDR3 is TGTGCCAGCAGTCTAACAGGGGCCGGGGCCAACGTCCTGACTTTC. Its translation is CASSLTGAGANVLTF.

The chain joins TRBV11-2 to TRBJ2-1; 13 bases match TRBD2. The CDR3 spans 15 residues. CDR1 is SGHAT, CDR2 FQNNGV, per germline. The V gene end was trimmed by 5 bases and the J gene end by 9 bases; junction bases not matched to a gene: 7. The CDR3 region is CASSPGLAGLTEQFF. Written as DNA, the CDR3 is TGTGCCAGCAGCCCGGGACTAGCGGGACTTACTGAGCAGTTCTTC. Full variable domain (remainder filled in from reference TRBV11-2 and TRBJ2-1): EAGVAQSPRYKIIEKRQSVAFWCNPISGHATLYWYQQILGQGPKLLIQFQNNGVVDDSQLPKDRFSAERLKGVDSTLKIQPAKLEDSAVYLCASSPGLAGLTEQFFGPGTRLTVL.

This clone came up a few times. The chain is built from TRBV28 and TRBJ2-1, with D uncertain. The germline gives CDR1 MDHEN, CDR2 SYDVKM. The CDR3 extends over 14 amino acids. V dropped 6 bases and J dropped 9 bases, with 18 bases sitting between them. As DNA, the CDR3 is TGTGCCAGCAGCCAATTGGACCCGTTCGGTGAGCAGTTCTTC. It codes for CASSQLDPFGEQFF.

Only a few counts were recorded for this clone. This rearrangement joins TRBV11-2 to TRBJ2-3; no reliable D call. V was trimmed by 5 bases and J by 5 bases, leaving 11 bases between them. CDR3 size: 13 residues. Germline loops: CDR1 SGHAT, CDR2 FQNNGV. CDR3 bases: TGTGCCAGCAGCCCCTTCCCGGAAGATACGCAGTATTTT. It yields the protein CASSPFPEDTQYF.

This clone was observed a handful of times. The CDR3 is CATGWRDSYEQYF. The DNA of the CDR3 is TGTGCCACTGGCTGGAGGGACTCCTACGAGCAGTACTTC. V is TRBV15 and J is TRBJ2-7; perhaps TRBD2 as D (6 bases). CDR3 length: 13 amino acids. The V end was cut by 9 bases, the J end by 0 bases, with 12 bases between. Germline assignment: CDR1 LNHNV and CDR2 YYDKDF (reference sequence). Complete variable domain (other parts from reference TRBV15 and TRBJ2-7): DAMVIQNPRYQVTQFGKPVTLSCSQTLNHNVMYWYQQKSSQAPKLLFHYYDKDFNNEADTPDNFQSRRPNTSFCFLDIRSPGLGDTAMYLCATGWRDSYEQYFGPGTRLTVT.

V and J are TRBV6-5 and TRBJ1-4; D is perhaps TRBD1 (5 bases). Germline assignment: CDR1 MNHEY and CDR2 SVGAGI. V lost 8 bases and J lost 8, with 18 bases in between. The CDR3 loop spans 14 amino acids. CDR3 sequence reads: CASQRQPGGEKLFF. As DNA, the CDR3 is TGTGCCAGCCAGAGACAGCCTGGAGGGGAAAAACTGTTTTTT.

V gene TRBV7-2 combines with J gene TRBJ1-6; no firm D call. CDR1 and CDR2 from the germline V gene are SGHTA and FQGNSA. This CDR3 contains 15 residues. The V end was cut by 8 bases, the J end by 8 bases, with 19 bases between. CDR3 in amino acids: CASAGQIGLDSPLHF. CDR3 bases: TGTGCCAGCGCTGGGCAAATCGGGCTTGATTCACCCCTCCACTTT.

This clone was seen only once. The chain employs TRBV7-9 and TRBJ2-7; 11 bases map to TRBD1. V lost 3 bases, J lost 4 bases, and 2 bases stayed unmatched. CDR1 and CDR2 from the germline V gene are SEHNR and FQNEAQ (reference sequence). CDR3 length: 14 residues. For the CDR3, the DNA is TGTGCCAGCAGCTTGGGACAGGGGGATTACGAGCAGTACTTC. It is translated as CASSLGQGDYEQYF.

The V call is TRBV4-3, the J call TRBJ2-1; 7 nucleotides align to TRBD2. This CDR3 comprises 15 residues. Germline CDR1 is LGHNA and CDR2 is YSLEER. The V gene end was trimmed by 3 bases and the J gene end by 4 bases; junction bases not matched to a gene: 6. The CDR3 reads CASSHNPSGYNEQFF. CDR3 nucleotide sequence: TGCGCCAGCAGCCACAACCCTAGCGGTTACAATGAGCAGTTCTTC.

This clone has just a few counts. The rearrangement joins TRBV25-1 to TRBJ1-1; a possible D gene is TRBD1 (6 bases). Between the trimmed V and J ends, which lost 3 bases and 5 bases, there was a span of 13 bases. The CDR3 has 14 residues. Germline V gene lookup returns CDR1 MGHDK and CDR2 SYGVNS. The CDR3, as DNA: TGTGCCAGCAGTGAGGCAGGGGAGAGGACTGAAGCTTTCTTT. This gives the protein CASSEAGERTEAFF.

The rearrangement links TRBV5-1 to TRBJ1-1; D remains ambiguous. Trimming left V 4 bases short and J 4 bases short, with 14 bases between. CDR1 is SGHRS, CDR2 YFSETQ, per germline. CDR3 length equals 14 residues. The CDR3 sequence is CASSLGKVGTEAFF. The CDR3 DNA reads TGCGCCAGCAGCCTCGGGAAGGTTGGCACTGAAGCTTTCTTT.

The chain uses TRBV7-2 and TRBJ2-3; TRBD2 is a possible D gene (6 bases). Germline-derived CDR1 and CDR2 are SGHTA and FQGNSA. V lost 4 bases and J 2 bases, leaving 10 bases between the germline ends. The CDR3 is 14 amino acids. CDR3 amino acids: CASSSAGTTDTQYF. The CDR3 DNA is TGTGCCAGCAGCTCCGCGGGGACCACAGATACGCAGTATTTT.

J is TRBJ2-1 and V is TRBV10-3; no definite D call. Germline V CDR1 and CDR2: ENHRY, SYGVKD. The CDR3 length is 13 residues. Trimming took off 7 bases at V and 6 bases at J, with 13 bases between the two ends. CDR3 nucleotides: TGTGCCATCACCGGCGGCAGCACCAATGAGCAGTTCTTC. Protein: CAITGGSTNEQFF.

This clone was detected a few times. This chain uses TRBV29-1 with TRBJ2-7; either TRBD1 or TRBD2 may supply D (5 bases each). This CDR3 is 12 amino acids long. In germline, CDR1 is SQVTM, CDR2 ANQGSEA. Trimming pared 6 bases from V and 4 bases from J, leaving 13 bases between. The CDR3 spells CSVARDGYEQYF. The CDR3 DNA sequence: TGCAGCGTAGCTCGGGACGGTTACGAGCAGTACTTC.